Shown below are 26 T cell receptor beta chains from a single sample sequenced in a study of blood T cell repertoires in COVID-19. TCRdb's copy holds only in-frame clones and misses some; the assay was immunoSEQ multiplex PCR. The sample yields around 120,000 clones, under 85% seen once. Sequencing used peripheral blood. Receptors were obtained from a man between 40 and 49 years old with active or convalescent COVID-19.

V is TRBV29-1 and J is TRBJ1-2, with TRBD1 as a possible D gene (6 bases). V was cut by 2 bases and J by 5 bases, with 18 bases left in between. CDR1 is SQVTM, CDR2 ANQGSEA, per germline. The CDR3 sequence is 15 residues long. The CDR3 protein is CSVEPGGGVGYGYTF. CDR3 nucleotides: TGCAGCGTTGAACCGGGGGGCGGGGTTGGGTATGGCTACACCTTC.

The J gene is TRBJ1-1, the V gene TRBV12-3 or TRBV12-4; D remains unclear. The CDR3 loop spans 12 amino acids. Trimming removed 6 bases at V and 5 bases at J, with 10 bases between. The CDR3 DNA follows: TGTGCCAGCAGCCGAGCTGGTACTGAAGCTTTCTTT. It yields the protein CASSRAGTEAFF.

The rearrangement links TRBV7-9 to TRBJ2-1; a weak D match, TRBD1 (5 bases). The CDR3 covers 13 residues. V shed 4 bases and J shed 7 bases, with 11 bases lying between them. CDR1 and CDR2 (germline): SEHNR, FQNEAQ (reference sequence). The CDR3 reads CASSSSGKNEQFF. The CDR3 DNA sequence: TGTGCCAGCAGCTCGTCAGGGAAGAATGAGCAGTTCTTC.

The CDR3 reads CASAPESPYEQYF. CDR3 DNA: TGCGCCAGCGCTCCGGAGAGCCCCTACGAGCAGTACTTC. The chain employs TRBV5-1 and TRBJ2-7, with D unresolved. Trimming took off 7 bases at V and 2 bases at J, with 13 bases between the two ends. Germline V lookup: CDR1 SGHRS, CDR2 YFSETQ. The CDR3 is made up of 13 amino acids.

The chain recombines TRBV3-1 (or the pseudogene TRBV3-2) with TRBJ2-7; 9 bases agree with TRBD1. The J segment lost 4 bases and the V segment lost 5 bases, leaving 6 bases of the junction unmatched. Per germline, CDR1 LGHDT and CDR2 YNNKEL (reference sequence). This CDR3 comprises 14 residues. The CDR3 loop is CASSGPGQGYEQYF. CDR3 coding DNA: TGTGCCAGCAGCGGACCGGGACAGGGATACGAGCAGTACTTC.

The rearrangement uses TRBV5-1 and TRBJ2-4; 9 positions agree with TRBD1. This CDR3 spans 15 amino acids. Losses at the gene ends were 3 bases for V and 4 bases for J; bases not matched to a gene: 5. Germline CDR1 SGHRS, CDR2 YFSETQ. This CDR3 reads CASSWGQGTKNIQYF. The CDR3 coding sequence is TGCGCCAGCAGCTGGGGACAGGGCACAAAAAACATTCAGTACTTC.

This clone was detected only once. The rearrangement links TRBV5-1 to TRBJ2-3, with a weak D call TRBD1 (5 bases). Trimming removed 3 bases from V and 4 bases from J, with 9 bases in between. The CDR3 contains 13 residues. Germline assignment: CDR1 SGHRS and CDR2 YFSETQ. CDR3 in amino acids: CASSSQGPDTQYF. CDR3 bases: TGCGCCAGCAGCTCCCAGGGCCCAGATACGCAGTATTTT.

The J gene is TRBJ2-2, the V gene TRBV5-6, with 8 bases matching TRBD2. CDR1 and CDR2 (germline): SGHDT, YYEEEE. CDR3 length: 16 amino acids. J was trimmed by 5 bases and V by 5 bases; bases with no gene match: 11. Here the CDR3 DNA reads TGTGCCAGCAGATTATTAGCGGGGACTGGAACCGGGGAGCTGTTTTTT. Translating it yields CASRLLAGTGTGELFF.

In DNA, the CDR3 is TGCGCCAGCAGCCCCCCGCCGGGACTAGCGGGGGGGATCCTCCCGAATGAGCAGTTCTTC. Encoded protein: CASSPPPGLAGGILPNEQFF. The chain links TRBV5-1 to TRBJ2-1; the match to TRBD2 covers 16 bases. The germline gives CDR1 SGHRS, CDR2 YFSETQ. V lost 4 bases, J lost 7 bases, and 17 bases stayed unmatched. The CDR3 has 20 amino acids.

CDR3 in amino acids: CASSVVPIGGGSQFF. CDR3 nucleotide sequence: TGTGCCAGCAGCGTAGTTCCCATAGGGGGGGGGTCGCAGTTCTTC. The chain uses TRBV9 and TRBJ2-1; the D gene is possibly TRBD2 (7 bases). CDR3 length: 15 amino acids. CDR1 is SGDLS and CDR2 is YYNGEE in the germline V gene. The V end was cut by 0 bases, the J end by 12 bases, with 19 bases between.

The CDR3 region is CASSYSLQGNTEAFF. CDR3 sequence (DNA): TGTGCCAGCAGTTACTCACTCCAGGGGAACACTGAAGCTTTCTTT. V usage is TRBV6-5 and J usage is TRBJ1-1; D might be TRBD1 (5 bases). Germline CDR1 and CDR2: MNHEY and SVGAGI. With 0 bases removed from V and 1 base from J, the gap between germline ends came to 9 bases. The CDR3 length is 15 residues.

In its sample, this clone was seen a few times. This sequence joins TRBV4-3 and TRBJ1-6, with unresolved D. The CDR3 contains 14 residues. V was pared by 4 bases and J by 8 bases, with 12 bases between. Per germline, CDR1 LGHNA and CDR2 YSLEER. The CDR3 reads CASSLGNLDSPLHF. DNA for the CDR3: TGCGCCAGCAGCCTTGGCAACCTGGATTCACCCCTCCACTTT.

The chain couples TRBV27 to TRBJ2-4, with D uncertain. Germline V CDR1 and CDR2: MNHEY, SMNVEV (reference sequence). The CDR3 is 14 amino acids. V was cut by 10 bases and J by 1 base, with 14 bases left in between. The CDR3 bases are TGTGCCACCCGGCCCCTGGGCGCCAAAAACATTCAGTACTTC. Amino acids: CATRPLGAKNIQYF.

This sequence joins TRBV7-6 and TRBJ2-7, with D possibly TRBD2 on 5 matching bases. The V end lost 1 base, the J end lost 6 bases, and 13 bases lay between the germline ends. The CDR3 runs 14 residues. The germline V gene has CDR1 SGHVS and CDR2 FNYEAQ. CDR3 in DNA: TGTGCCAGCAGCTTAGATGGTAGCCGGGGCGAGCAGTACTTC. Encoded protein: CASSLDGSRGEQYF.

The chain carries TRBV11-2 and TRBJ1-2; a possible D gene is TRBD1 (5 bases). V dropped 0 bases and J dropped 2 bases, with 10 bases sitting between them. This CDR3 has 15 residues. Germline V gene data show CDR1 as SGHAT and CDR2 as FQNNGV. In nucleotides, the CDR3 is TGTGCCAGCAGCTTAGAGGTGCGGGACAACTATGGCTACACCTTC. It specifies CASSLEVRDNYGYTF. Combining the CDR3 with reference TRBV11-2 and TRBJ1-2 gives the whole variable domain EAGVAQSPRYKIIEKRQSVAFWCNPISGHATLYWYQQILGQGPKLLIQFQNNGVVDDSQLPKDRFSAERLKGVDSTLKIQPAKLEDSAVYLCASSLEVRDNYGYTFGSGTRLTVV.

The chain employs TRBV29-1 and TRBJ2-1; 9 bases are shared with TRBD2. CDR3 length: 15 amino acids. The germline V gene has CDR1 SQVTM and CDR2 ANQGSEA. The ends lost 6 bases at V and 5 bases at J; junction bases unmatched: 11. CDR3 sequence reads: CSVLTLAGTNNEQFF. CDR3 nucleotide sequence: TGCAGCGTGCTGACCCTAGCGGGGACTAACAATGAGCAGTTCTTC.

The CDR3 protein is CASSLRGQGQAKNIQYF. CDR3 coding DNA: TGTGCCAGCAGCTTAAGAGGGCAGGGACAAGCCAAAAACATTCAGTACTTC. This chain links TRBV7-2 with TRBJ2-4, with D perhaps matching TRBD1 (6 bases). The CDR3 has 17 amino acids. Trimming removed 2 bases from V and 0 bases from J, with 14 bases in between. The germline V gene encodes CDR1 SGHTA and CDR2 FQGNSA.

This clone appeared a few times. The chain recombines TRBV6-5 with TRBJ1-3; maybe TRBD1 (5 bases). Germline V lookup: CDR1 MNHEY, CDR2 SVGAGI. The CDR3 covers 15 residues. The germline V and J ends were trimmed by 6 bases and 4 bases, with 16 bases remaining between them. CDR3 protein: CASSPRVTGGNTIYF. The DNA for the CDR3 is TGTGCCAGCAGCCCCAGGGTTACTGGAGGAAACACCATATATTTT.

The chain joins TRBV6-5 to TRBJ1-4; 11 bases are a match to TRBD1. Germline V lookup: CDR1 MNHEY, CDR2 SVGAGI. The CDR3 has 15 residues. V trimming: 6 bases; J trimming: 8 bases; junction bases outside the gene matches: 8. Here the CDR3 DNA reads TGTGCCAGCAGCCACGGGACAGGGGGAGGAGAAAAACTGTTTTTT. Translating it yields CASSHGTGGGEKLFF.

The chain is built from TRBV6-2 or TRBV6-3 and TRBJ2-3; D unresolved. V was pared by 2 bases and J by 0 bases, with 6 bases between. Germline assignment: CDR1 MNHEY and CDR2 SVGEGT. The CDR3 covers 14 residues. CDR3 protein: CASSYGPSTDTQYF. The CDR3 nucleotides read TGTGCCAGCAGTTACGGGCCCAGCACAGATACGCAGTATTTT.

The chain links TRBV6-6 to TRBJ2-3, with TRBD2 identical over 7 bases. Germline V lookup: CDR1 MNHNY, CDR2 SVGAGI (reference sequence). J was trimmed by 3 bases and V by 5 bases; bases with no gene match: 14. CDR3 length equals 17 residues. The CDR3 region is CASSPIGLGEGTDTQYF. The CDR3 region has the DNA TGTGCCAGCAGTCCCATCGGACTTGGGGAGGGTACAGATACGCAGTATTTT.

This clone was seen only once. The chain recombines TRBV7-2 with TRBJ1-2; tentatively, D is TRBD1 (5 bases). The CDR3 spans 13 residues. V lost 1 base, J lost 4 bases, and 7 bases lay in between. CDR1 is SGHTA, CDR2 FQGNSA, per germline. CDR3 residues: CASSLGQSYGYTF. CDR3 DNA sequence: TGTGCCAGCAGCTTAGGACAGAGCTATGGCTACACCTTC.

This chain joins TRBV11-2 and TRBJ2-7; D might be TRBD1 (5 bases). V was clipped by 4 bases and J by 4 bases, with 11 bases between them. The CDR3 sequence is 13 residues long. The V gene's germline CDR1 is SGHAT and CDR2 FQNNGV. DNA for the CDR3: TGTGCCAGCAGCTCTCAGGGTGGGTACGAGCAGTACTTC. Translating it yields CASSSQGGYEQYF. Full variable domain (outside the CDR3, taken from reference TRBV11-2 and TRBJ2-7): EAGVAQSPRYKIIEKRQSVAFWCNPISGHATLYWYQQILGQGPKLLIQFQNNGVVDDSQLPKDRFSAERLKGVDSTLKIQPAKLEDSAVYLCASSSQGGYEQYFGPGTRLTVT.

This chain joins TRBV5-6 and TRBJ2-7, with 11 bases that match TRBD1. This CDR3 is built from 14 residues. With V trimmed by 4 bases and J by 2 bases, 2 bases remained unmatched. CDR1 is SGHDT, CDR2 YYEEEE, per germline. DNA for the CDR3: TGTGCCAGCAGCGTGGGACAGGGGGCCTACGAGCAGTACTTC. Translated, it gives CASSVGQGAYEQYF.

The chain carries TRBV18 and TRBJ1-2; D is unresolved. The CDR3 spans 17 residues. Germline values: CDR1 KGHSH, CDR2 LQKENI. The V end was cut by 0 bases, the J end by 0 bases, with 14 bases between. The CDR3 protein is CASSPPVQPPSNYGYTF. The CDR3 DNA sequence: TGTGCCAGCTCACCACCGGTACAGCCTCCTTCTAACTATGGCTACACCTTC. The variable domain in full, with the rest retrieved from reference TRBV18 and TRBJ1-2, is NAGVMQNPRHLVRRRGQEARLRCSPMKGHSHVYWYRQLPEEGLKFMVYLQKENIIDESGMPKERFSAEFPKEGPSILRIQQVVRGDSAAYFCASSPPVQPPSNYGYTFGSGTRLTVV.

The V gene is TRBV2, the J gene TRBJ1-2; 9 bases agree with TRBD1. In germline, CDR1 is SNHLY, CDR2 FYNNEI. Trimming cost V 8 bases and J 8 bases; bases outside gene matches: 9. The CDR3 runs to 13 residues. The CDR3 DNA sequence: TGTGCCAGCGATACAGGGGGCTGGGAAGGCTACACCTTC. This encodes CASDTGGWEGYTF.